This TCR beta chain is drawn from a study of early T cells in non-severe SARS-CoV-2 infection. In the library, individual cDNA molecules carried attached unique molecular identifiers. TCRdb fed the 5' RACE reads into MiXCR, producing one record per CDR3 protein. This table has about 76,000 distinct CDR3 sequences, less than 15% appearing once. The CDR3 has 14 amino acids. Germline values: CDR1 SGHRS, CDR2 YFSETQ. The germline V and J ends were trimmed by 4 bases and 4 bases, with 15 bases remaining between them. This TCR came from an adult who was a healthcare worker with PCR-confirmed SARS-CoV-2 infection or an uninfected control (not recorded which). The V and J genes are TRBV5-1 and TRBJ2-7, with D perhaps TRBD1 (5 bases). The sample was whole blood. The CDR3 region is CASSPPGMGYEQYF. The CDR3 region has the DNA TGCGCCAGCAGCCCCCCAGGGATGGGGTACGAGCAGTACTTC.